The present T cell receptor beta chain was sequenced within a study of spatial heterogeneity in lung cancer (dated by TCRdb to the late 2010s). Regarding the study in general: More beta-chain than alpha-chain transcripts were consistently detected, likely reflecting higher beta-chain transcript abundance. In non-small cell lung cancer, the study quantitatively compared TCR alpha and beta repertoires across several tumor regions, matched nontumor lung, and blood. Both alpha and beta chains were TCR-sequenced in roughly 200 tumor regions, around 64 matched nontumor lung samples and 55 to 60 PBMC samples obtained at surgery. TCR repertoire features were related to nonsynonymous mutation counts determined by whole-exome sequencing of tumor tissue. In the raw uncorrected reads, each unique combination of TCR and UMI appeared more than ten times on average.

What the time point label conveys for this sample: sample taken at primary tumor resection. TCR sequencing used whole RNA extracted from tumor and nontumor lung tissue, or from cryopreserved PBMC samples, without cell sorting. The donors were around 69 patients from the lung TRACERx cohort who had early-stage, untreated non-small cell lung cancer. Only patients with enough RNA available from two or more tumor regions were chosen for TCR sequencing. The library was generated by 5' RACE. The sequencing machine was a NextSeq 500. To allow correction of PCR and sequencing errors, the TCR library protocol tagged every TCR cDNA molecule with a unique molecular identifier. The authors' pipeline ran thus. Decombinator tools were used for TCR identification, UMI-based error correction and CDR3 extraction. Expanded TCRs were defined as those above a frequency of 2 per 1,000, corresponding to the top 1% of the tumor frequency distribution. Rényi diversity was computed with the R vegan package after subsampling each repertoire 100 times to 5,000 TCRs. CDR3 similarity networks were built from amino acid triplet string-kernel similarity, with CDR3s being connected when pairwise similarity was above 0.82. TCRdb applied fastp at Q25 and MiXCR to the public reads, then kept only in-frame beta chains. Every CDR3 protein is listed once, alongside the most common genes and DNA of its rows. The V and J calls shown here were made by TCRdb, not taken from the authors' results. Across this sample there are roughly 75,000 distinct CDR3 sequences, with about 14% seen only once. Approximately 7% of the sample is in the top ten clones.

Remarks on this clonotype: This receptor's antigen is unknown. A much larger clonotype is one base distant, so this may be a read error.

Inclusive of the bounding cysteine and phenylalanine, the CDR3 is 13 residues long. Just the 39-base CDR3 DNA is kept, in frame starting at base 1. V and J lose 5 bases and 6 bases, and a span of 11 bases separates them. Based on the germline V gene (reference sequence), the CDR1 and CDR2 sequences are MNHEY and SMNVEV. The paper as a whole reports these results and caveats: Confirming at a functional level the hypothesis that regional TCRs recognize regional mutations was considered to require additional single-cell paired TCR alpha and beta sequencing. Ubiquitous expanded tumor TCRs were detected in blood more often at tumor resection than at routine follow-up.

This chain joins TRBV27 to TRBJ2-1; the D gene assignment is ambiguous. The receptor's source is a male donor with early-stage non-small cell lung cancer. Sequences were derived from PBMCs, sampled at surgery. The DNA sequence is TGTGCCAGCAGTATGCTAGGGTCCAATGAGCAGTTCTTC. Its translation reads: CASSMLGSNEQFF.